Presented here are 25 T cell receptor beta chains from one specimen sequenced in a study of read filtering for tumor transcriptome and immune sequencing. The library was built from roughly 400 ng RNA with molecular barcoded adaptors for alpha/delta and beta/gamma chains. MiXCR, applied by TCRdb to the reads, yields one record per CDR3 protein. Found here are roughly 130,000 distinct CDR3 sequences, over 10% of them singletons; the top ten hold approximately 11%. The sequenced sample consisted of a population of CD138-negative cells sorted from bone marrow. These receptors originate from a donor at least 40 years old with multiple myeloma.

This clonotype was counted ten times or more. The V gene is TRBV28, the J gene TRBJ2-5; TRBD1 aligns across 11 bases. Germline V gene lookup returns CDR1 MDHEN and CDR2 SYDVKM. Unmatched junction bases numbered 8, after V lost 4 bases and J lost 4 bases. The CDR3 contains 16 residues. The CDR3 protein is CASSSPGQGDGETQYF. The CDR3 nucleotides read TGTGCCAGCAGTTCGCCGGGACAGGGGGATGGAGAGACCCAGTACTTC. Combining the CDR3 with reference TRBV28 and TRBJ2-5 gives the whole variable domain DVKVTQSSRYLVKRTGEKVFLECVQDMDHENMFWYRQDPGLGLRLIYFSYDVKMKEKGDIPEGYSVSREKKERFSLILESASTNQTSMYLCASSSPGQGDGETQYFGPGTRLLVL.

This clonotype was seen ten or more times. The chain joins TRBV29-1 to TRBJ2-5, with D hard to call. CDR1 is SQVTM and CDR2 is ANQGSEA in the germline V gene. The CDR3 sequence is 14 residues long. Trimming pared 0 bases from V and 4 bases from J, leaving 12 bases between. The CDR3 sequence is CSVEDLVGLETQYF. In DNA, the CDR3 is TGCAGCGTTGAAGATCTAGTGGGATTAGAGACCCAGTACTTC.

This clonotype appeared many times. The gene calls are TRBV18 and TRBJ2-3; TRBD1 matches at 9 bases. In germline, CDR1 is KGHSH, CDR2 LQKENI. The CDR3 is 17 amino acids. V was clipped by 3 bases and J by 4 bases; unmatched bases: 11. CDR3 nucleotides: TGTGCCAGCTCACCGAGGTCAGCAACAGGGGGCGCAGATACGCAGTATTTT. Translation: CASSPRSATGGADTQYF. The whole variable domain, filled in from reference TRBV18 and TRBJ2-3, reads NAGVMQNPRHLVRRRGQEARLRCSPMKGHSHVYWYRQLPEEGLKFMVYLQKENIIDESGMPKERFSAEFPKEGPSILRIQQVVRGDSAAYFCASSPRSATGGADTQYFGPGTRLTVL.

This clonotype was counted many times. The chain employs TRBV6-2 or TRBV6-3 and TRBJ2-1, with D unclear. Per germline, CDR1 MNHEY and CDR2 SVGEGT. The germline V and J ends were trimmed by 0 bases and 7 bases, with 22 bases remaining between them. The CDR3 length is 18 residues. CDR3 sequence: CASSYSFGVGSVRNEQFF. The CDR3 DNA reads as TGTGCCAGCAGTTACTCTTTTGGGGTCGGATCGGTTAGAAATGAGCAGTTCTTC.

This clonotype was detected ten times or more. The CDR3, as DNA: TGTGCCATCAAAGGCGGAGGGAACACAGATACGCAGTATTTT. Residues: CAIKGGGNTDTQYF. The chain recombines TRBV10-3 with TRBJ2-3; weak D call: TRBD2 (6 bases). Germline V CDR1 and CDR2: ENHRY, SYGVKD. This CDR3 contains 14 residues. Trimming left V 7 bases short and J 2 bases short, with 13 bases between.

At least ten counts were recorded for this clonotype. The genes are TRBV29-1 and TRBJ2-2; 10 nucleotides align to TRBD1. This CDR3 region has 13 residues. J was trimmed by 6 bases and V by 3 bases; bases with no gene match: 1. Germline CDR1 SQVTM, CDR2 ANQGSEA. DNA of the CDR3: TGCAGCGTTGACGGGACAGGGGCCGGGGAGCTGTTTTTT. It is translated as CSVDGTGAGELFF.

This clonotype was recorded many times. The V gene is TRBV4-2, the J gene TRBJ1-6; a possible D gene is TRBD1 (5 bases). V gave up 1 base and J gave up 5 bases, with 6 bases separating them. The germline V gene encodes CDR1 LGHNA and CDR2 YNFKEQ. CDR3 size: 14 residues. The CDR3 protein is CASSQGGDNSPLHF. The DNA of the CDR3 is TGTGCCAGCAGCCAAGGGGGGGATAATTCACCCCTCCACTTT.

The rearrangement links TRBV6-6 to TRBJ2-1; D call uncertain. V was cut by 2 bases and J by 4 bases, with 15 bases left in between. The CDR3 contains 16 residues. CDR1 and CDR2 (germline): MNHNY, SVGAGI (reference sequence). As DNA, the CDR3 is TGTGCCAGCAGTTACGAAGGATATGGAAATTACAATGAGCAGTTCTTC. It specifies CASSYEGYGNYNEQFF.

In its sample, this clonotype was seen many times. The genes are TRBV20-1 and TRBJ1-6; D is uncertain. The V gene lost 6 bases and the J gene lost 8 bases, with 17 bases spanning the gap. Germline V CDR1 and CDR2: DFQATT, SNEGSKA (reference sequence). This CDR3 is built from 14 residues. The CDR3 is CSAATLQYDSPLHF. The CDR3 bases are TGCAGTGCAGCGACCCTTCAGTACGATTCACCCCTCCACTTT.

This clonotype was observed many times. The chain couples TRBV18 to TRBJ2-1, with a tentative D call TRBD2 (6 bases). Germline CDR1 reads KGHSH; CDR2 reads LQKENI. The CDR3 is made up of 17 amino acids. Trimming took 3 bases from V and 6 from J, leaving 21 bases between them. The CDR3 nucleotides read TGTGCCAGCTCACCGCGCCGGAGGGCCGATCAACCCAATGAGCAGTTCTTC. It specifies CASSPRRRADQPNEQFF.

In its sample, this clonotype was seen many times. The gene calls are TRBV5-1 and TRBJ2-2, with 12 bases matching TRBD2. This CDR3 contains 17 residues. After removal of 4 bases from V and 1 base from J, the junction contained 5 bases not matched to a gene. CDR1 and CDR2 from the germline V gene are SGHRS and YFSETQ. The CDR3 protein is CASSQRTSGVNTGELFF. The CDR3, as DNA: TGCGCCAGCAGCCAGAGGACTAGCGGGGTGAACACCGGGGAGCTGTTTTTT.

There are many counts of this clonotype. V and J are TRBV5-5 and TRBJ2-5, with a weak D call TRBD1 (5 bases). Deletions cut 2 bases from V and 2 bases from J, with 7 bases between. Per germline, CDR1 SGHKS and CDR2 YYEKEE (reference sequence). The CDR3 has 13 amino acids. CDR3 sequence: CASSFSGQETQYF. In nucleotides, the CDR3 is TGTGCCAGCAGCTTCTCAGGGCAAGAGACCCAGTACTTC.

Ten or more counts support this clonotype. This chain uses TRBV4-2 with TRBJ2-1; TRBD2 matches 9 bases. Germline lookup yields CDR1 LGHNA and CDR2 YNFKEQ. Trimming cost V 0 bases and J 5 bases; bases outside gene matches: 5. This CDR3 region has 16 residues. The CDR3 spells CASSQESGGYNNEQFF. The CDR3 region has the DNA TGTGCCAGCAGCCAAGAAAGCGGGGGGTACAACAATGAGCAGTTCTTC.

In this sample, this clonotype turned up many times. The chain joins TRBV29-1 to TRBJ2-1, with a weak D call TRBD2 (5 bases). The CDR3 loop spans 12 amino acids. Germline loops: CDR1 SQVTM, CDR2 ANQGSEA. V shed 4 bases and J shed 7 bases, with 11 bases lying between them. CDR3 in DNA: TGCAGCGTTGTGATAACTAGGAATGAGCAGTTCTTC. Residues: CSVVITRNEQFF.

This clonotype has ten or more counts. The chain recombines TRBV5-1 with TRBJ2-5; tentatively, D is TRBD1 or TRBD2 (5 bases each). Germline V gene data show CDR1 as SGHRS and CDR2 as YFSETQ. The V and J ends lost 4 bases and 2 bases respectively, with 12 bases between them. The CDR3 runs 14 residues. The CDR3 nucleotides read TGCGCCAGCAGCGGGACGACAGTACAAGAGACCCAGTACTTC. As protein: CASSGTTVQETQYF.

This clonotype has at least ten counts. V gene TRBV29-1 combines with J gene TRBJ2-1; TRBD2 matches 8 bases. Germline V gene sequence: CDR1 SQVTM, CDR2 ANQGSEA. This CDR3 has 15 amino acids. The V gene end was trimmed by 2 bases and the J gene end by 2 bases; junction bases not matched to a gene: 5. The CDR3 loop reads CSVESGRAPYNEQFF. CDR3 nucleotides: TGCAGCGTTGAATCCGGGAGGGCCCCCTACAATGAGCAGTTCTTC.

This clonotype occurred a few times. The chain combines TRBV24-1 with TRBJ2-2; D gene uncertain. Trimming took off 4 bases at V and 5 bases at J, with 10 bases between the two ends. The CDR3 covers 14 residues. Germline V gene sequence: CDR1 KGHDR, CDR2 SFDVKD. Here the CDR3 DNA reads TGTGCCACCAGTGAAAGGAGCCGGACCGGGGAGCTGTTTTTT. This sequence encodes CATSERSRTGELFF.

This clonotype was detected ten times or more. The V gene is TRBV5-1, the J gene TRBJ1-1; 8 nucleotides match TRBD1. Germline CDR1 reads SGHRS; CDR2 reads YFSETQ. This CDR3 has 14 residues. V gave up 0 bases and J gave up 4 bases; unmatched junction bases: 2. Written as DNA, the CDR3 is TGCGCCAGCAGCTTGGGGACAGGGTTCACTGAAGCTTTCTTT. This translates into CASSLGTGFTEAFF.

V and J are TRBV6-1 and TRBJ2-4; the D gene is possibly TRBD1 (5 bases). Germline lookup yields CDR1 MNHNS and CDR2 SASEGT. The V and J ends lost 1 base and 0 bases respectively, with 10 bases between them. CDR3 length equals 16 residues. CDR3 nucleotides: TGTGCCAGCAGTGAAGAGGGGTTGGTAGCCAAAAACATTCAGTACTTC. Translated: CASSEEGLVAKNIQYF.

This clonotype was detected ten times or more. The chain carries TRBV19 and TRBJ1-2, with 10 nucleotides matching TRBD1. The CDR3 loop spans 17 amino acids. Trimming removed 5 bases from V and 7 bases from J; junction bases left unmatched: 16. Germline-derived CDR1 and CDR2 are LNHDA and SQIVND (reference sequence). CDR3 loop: CASSAGTGVQFVFGYTF. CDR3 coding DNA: TGTGCCAGTAGTGCCGGGACAGGGGTTCAATTTGTCTTTGGCTACACCTTC.

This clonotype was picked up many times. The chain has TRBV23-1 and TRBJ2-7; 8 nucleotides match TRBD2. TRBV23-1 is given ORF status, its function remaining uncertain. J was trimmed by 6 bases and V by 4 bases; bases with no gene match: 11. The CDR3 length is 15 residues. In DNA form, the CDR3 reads TGCGCCAGCAGTCGGGCCGGGACTAGTTACCGCGAGCAGTACTTC. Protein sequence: CASSRAGTSYREQYF.

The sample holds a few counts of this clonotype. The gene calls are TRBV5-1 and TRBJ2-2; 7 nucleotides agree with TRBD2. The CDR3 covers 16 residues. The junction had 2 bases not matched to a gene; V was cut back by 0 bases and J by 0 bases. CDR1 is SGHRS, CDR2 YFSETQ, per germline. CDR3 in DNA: TGCGCCAGCAGCTTGGGAGCGGGAACGAACACCGGGGAGCTGTTTTTT. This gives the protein CASSLGAGTNTGELFF.

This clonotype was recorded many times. The CDR3 DNA follows: TGCAGTGCTACTGGGGCGACAGGGGCCCGAGGGCCCCAGCATTTT. Its translation: CSATGATGARGPQHF. The chain employs TRBV20-1 and TRBJ1-5, with 8 positions matching TRBD1. The CDR3 extends over 15 amino acids. V lost 4 bases, J lost 9 bases, and 14 bases stayed unmatched. Germline loops: CDR1 DFQATT, CDR2 SNEGSKA (reference sequence).

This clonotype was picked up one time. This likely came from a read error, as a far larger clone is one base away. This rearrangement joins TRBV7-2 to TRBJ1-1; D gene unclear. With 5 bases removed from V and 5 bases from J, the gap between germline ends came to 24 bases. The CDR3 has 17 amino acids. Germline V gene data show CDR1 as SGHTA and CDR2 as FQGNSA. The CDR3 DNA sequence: TGTGCCAGCAGCACCTACCCCCGACCTGCCCCGAGGACTGAAGCTTTCTTT. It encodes CASSTYPRPAPRTEAFF.

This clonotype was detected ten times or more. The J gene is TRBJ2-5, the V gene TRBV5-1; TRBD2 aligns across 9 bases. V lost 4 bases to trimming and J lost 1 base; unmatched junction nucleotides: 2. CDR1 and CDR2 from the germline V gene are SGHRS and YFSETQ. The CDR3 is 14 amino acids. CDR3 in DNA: TGCGCCAGCAGCACGCGGGGGGGCCAAGAGACCCAGTACTTC. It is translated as CASSTRGGQETQYF.